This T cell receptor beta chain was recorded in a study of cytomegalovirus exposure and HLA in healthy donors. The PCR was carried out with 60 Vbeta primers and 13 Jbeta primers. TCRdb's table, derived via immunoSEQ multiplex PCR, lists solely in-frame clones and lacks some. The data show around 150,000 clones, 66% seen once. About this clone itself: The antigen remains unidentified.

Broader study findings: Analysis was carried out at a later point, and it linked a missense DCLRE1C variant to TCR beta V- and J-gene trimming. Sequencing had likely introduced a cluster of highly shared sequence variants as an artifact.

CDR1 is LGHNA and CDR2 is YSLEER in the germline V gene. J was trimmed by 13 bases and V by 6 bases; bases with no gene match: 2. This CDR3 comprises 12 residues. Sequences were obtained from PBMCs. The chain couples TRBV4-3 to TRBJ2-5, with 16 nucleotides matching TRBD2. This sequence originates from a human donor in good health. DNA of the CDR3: TGCGCCAGCAGTGGGACTAGCGGGAGGGCGTACTTC. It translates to CASSGTSGRAYF.